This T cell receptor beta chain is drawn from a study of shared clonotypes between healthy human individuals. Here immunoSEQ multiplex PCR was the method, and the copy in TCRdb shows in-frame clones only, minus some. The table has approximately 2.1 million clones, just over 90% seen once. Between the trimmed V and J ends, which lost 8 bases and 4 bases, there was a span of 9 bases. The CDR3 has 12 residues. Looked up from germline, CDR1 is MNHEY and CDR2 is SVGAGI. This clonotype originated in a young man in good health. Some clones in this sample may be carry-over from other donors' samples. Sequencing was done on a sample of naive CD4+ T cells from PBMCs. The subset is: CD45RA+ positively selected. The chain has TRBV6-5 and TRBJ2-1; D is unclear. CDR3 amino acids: CASRGQYNEQFF. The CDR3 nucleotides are TGTGCCAGCCGCGGTCAATACAATGAGCAGTTCTTC.